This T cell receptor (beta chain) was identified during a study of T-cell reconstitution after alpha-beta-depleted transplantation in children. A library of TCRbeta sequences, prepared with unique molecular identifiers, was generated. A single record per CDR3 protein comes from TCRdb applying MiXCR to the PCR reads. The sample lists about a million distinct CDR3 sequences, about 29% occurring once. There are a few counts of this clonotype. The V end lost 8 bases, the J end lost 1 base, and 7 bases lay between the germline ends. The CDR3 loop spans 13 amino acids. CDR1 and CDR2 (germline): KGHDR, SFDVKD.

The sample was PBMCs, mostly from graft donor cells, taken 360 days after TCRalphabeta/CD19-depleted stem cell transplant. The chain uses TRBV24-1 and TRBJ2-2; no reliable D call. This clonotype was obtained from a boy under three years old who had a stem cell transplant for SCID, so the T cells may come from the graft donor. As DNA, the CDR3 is TGTGCCACCAAGGAGCGGAACACCGGGGAGCTGTTTTTT. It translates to CATKERNTGELFF.